Listed below are T cell receptor beta chains from one sample, sequenced in a study of blood T cells in healthy people across ages. From the 5' RACE reads, TCRdb called clonotypes with MiXCR, one entry per CDR3 protein. The data show 750,000 to 1,000,000 distinct CDR3 sequences, approximately 32% seen once. The data also belong to a second study, concerning T cells of mothers and their children.

Sequenced input: blood. These TCRs come from a woman aged 40 to 55 in good health. CDR3s include the opening cysteine and the closing phenylalanine or tryptophan. A D gene is named only where the DNA matches it firmly. The size field is filled for only some rows; it gives once, few, many or a size class.

>TRBD1|TRBV5-1|TRBJ1-1|few
TGCGCCAGCAGCTTAGGGACAGGGGCGAGCCTGGACACTGAAGCTTTCTTT
CASSLGTGASLDTEAFF
>NA|TRBV15|TRBJ1-2|few
TGTGCCACCAGCCCCCGACGAGGAGATAACTATGGCTACACCTTC
CATSPRRGDNYGYTF
>NA|TRBV7-2|TRBJ2-5|many
TGTGCCAGCAGCCCTGATCGAGGGGGACGGACCCAGTACTTC
CASSPDRGGRTQYF
>NA|TRBV7-2|TRBJ1-5|many
TGTGCCAGCAGCTTAGACCGCCAGCTCGGTCAGCCCCAGCATTTT
CASSLDRQLGQPQHF
>NA|TRBV15|TRBJ2-1|few
TGTGCCACCAGCAGAGATAGGGGAAGCTCCTACAATGAGCGGTTCTTC
CATSRDRGSSYNERFF
>TRBD1|TRBV5-1|TRBJ2-7|many
TGCGCCAGCGCCCCGGGACAGGGCTACGAGCAGTACTTC
CASAPGQGYEQYF
>TRBD1|TRBV5-4|TRBJ1-1|few
TGTGCCAGCAGCTTGGAGGGACAGGGGTTTCGGGCTTTCTTT
CASSLEGQGFRAFF
>NA|TRBV28|TRBJ2-7|NA
TGTGCCAGCCGAGTGTCCCGGGGAGATACCTACGAGCAGTACTTC
CASRVSRGDTYEQYF
>TRBD2|TRBV28|TRBJ2-7|many
TGTGCCAGCAGTTCGGGCGGGGGAGCCTACGAGCAGTACTTC
CASSSGGGAYEQYF
>NA|TRBV28|TRBJ1-1|NA
TGTGCCAGCAGTTTATTGTCCGGCAGGGTTAGGACTGAAGCTTTCTTT
CASSLLSGRVRTEAFF
>NA|TRBV2|TRBJ2-2|few
TGTGCCAGCAGTGTTAGTCCGGACACCGGGGAGCTGTTTTTT
CASSVSPDTGELFF
>NA|TRBV6-5|TRBJ1-1|few
TGTGCCAGCAGTTCACCACTGAACACTGAAGCTTTCTTT
CASSSPLNTEAFF
>NA|TRBV7-9|TRBJ2-5|NA
TGTGCCAGCAGCTCCGGGACTGTAGAGACGGAGACCCAGTACTTC
CASSSGTVETETQYF
>NA|TRBV5-4|TRBJ2-5|NA
TGTGCCAGCAGCTGGAGCCACGCCACCGGTCCCCAGTACTTC
CASSWSHATGPQYF
>NA|TRBV10-3|TRBJ1-4|many
TGTGCCATCAGGAACAGCCCAACTAATGAAAAACTGTTTTTT
CAIRNSPTNEKLFF
>NA|TRBV6-1|TRBJ2-7|many
TGTGCCAGCACCTTATACATCTCCTACGAGCAGTACTTC
CASTLYISYEQYF
>NA|TRBV11-3|TRBJ2-1|NA
TGTGCCAGCAGCTTCGGCCCTGTGGGGGGCCCCTACAATGAGCAGTTCTTC
CASSFGPVGGPYNEQFF
>TRBD1|TRBV6-6|TRBJ2-1|NA
TGTGCCAGCACTCGGACAGGGCAATTAGGGAATGAGCAGTTCTTC
CASTRTGQLGNEQFF
>TRBD1|TRBV4-1|TRBJ2-7|many
TGCGCCAGCAGCCAAGCCCCAGGGGGCTACGAGCAGTACTTC
CASSQAPGGYEQYF
>NA|TRBV5-1|TRBJ2-7|NA
TGCGCCAGCAGGGGGGAGAACGAGCAGTACTTC
CASRGENEQYF
>TRBD1|TRBV7-2|TRBJ1-6|NA
TGTGCCAGCAGCTTACCGAACAGGGGGAATTCACCCCTCCACTTT
CASSLPNRGNSPLHF
>TRBD2|TRBV5-1|TRBJ2-1|few
TGCGCCAGCAGCCCGCCCCGGGGGGACGACAATGAGCAGTTCTTC
CASSPPRGDDNEQFF
>NA|TRBV6-1|TRBJ2-3|NA
TGTGCCAGCAGTGAACAGGCGGGGCCTAGCACAGATACGCAGTATTTT
CASSEQAGPSTDTQYF
>NA|TRBV7-2|TRBJ1-4|many
TGTGCCAGCAGCTTAGCACCACCGGGGAATAATGAAAAACTGTTTTTT
CASSLAPPGNNEKLFF
>TRBD1|TRBV28|TRBJ2-7|many
TGTGCCAGCAGTTTAGCCGGACAGGGCCTCGACTACGAGCAGTACTTC
CASSLAGQGLDYEQYF
>NA|TRBV4-1|TRBJ1-4|NA
TGCGCCAGCAGCCGACGCGCAATTGCAACTAATGAAAAACTGTTTTTT
CASSRRAIATNEKLFF
>TRBD1|TRBV4-1|TRBJ2-6|NA
TGCGCCAGCAGCCAATCGGGGGGGACAGGGGCGTCTGGGGCCAACGTCCTGACTTTC
CASSQSGGTGASGANVLTF
>NA|TRBV29-1|TRBJ1-2|few
TGCAGCGTTGACGGGTTGATTGGTTATGGCTACACCTTC
CSVDGLIGYGYTF
>NA|TRBV29-1|TRBJ2-1|NA
TGCAGCGTTGAAGGGGTAGCCGGAATGGCCTACAATGAGCAGTTCTTC
CSVEGVAGMAYNEQFF
>TRBD1|TRBV19|TRBJ1-1|few
TGTGCCAGTATCCGCCAGGGGGGTATGAGGGACACTGAAGCTTTCTTT
CASIRQGGMRDTEAFF
>NA|TRBV10-3|TRBJ2-7|many
TGTGCCATCAGTAGGACGGATAACTACGAGCAGTACTTC
CAISRTDNYEQYF
>NA|TRBV7-9|TRBJ2-1|many
TGTGCCAGCAGCTTAAGGGGCGTGGGGTCCTACAATGAGCAGTTCTTC
CASSLRGVGSYNEQFF
>TRBD2|TRBV5-1|TRBJ2-3|few
TGCGCCAGCAGCCCGGGACTAGCGGCTACCACAGATACGCAGTATTTT
CASSPGLAATTDTQYF
>NA|TRBV7-6|TRBJ1-6|NA
TGTGCCAGCAGCCCGCGCAGGCTCTATAATTCACCCCTCCACTTT
CASSPRRLYNSPLHF
>TRBD1|TRBV20-1|TRBJ2-7|many
TGCAGTGCTAGTGGTCCAGGGGGCACCTACGAGCAGTACTTC
CSASGPGGTYEQYF
>TRBD2|TRBV5-1|TRBJ2-3|once
TGCGCCAGCAGCCACGGACTAGCGCAAAAACGGGATACGCAGTATTTT
CASSHGLAQKRDTQYF
>TRBD1|TRBV5-5|TRBJ2-6|NA
TGTGCCAGCACCAGGGAGTTCGGGACAGGGGTTTCAGGGGCCAACGTCCTGACTTTC
CASTREFGTGVSGANVLTF
>TRBD1|TRBV7-2|TRBJ2-5|many
TGTGCCAGCAGCTTAGACGGGACAGGGTACCAAGAGACCCAGTACTTC
CASSLDGTGYQETQYF
>TRBD1|TRBV4-3|TRBJ1-5|many
TGCGCCAGCAGCCAAGACAGGGGGGAGCAGCCCCAGCATTTT
CASSQDRGEQPQHF
>NA|TRBV12-3/TRBV12-4|TRBJ1-2|NA
TGTGCCAGCAGTTCCCATAGGGGGGATGAAAACTATGGCTACACCTTC
CASSSHRGDENYGYTF
>NA|TRBV11-2|TRBJ2-1|many
TGTGCCAGCAGCCCCACCCACAATGAGCAGTTCTTC
CASSPTHNEQFF
>TRBD2|TRBV3-1|TRBJ2-1|NA
TGTGCCAGCAGCCCCATAGCGGGGGGGGTATACAATGAGCAGTTCTTC
CASSPIAGGVYNEQFF
>NA|TRBV29-1|TRBJ2-7|many
TGCAGCGTTGAAGATAACCGCTTTGAGCAGTACTTC
CSVEDNRFEQYF
>NA|TRBV7-2|TRBJ2-1|NA
TGTGCCAGCTCTTTCGAGGTGCGGGGCTACAATGAGCAGTTCTTC
CASSFEVRGYNEQFF
>TRBD1|TRBV6-1|TRBJ1-5|few
TGTGCCAGCAGTGAACGGGACAGCATAAATCAGCCCCAGCATTTT
CASSERDSINQPQHF